Sequencing of this T cell receptor beta chain was carried out in a study of identical twins. Each CDR3 protein is one row after TCRdb ran MiXCR on the 5' RACE reads. Among 700,000 or so distinct CDR3 sequences listed, over 8.5% were seen once. The CDR3 contains 16 residues. V lost 1 base and J lost 0, with 10 bases in between. Germline V lookup: CDR1 KGHSH, CDR2 LQKENI. In every case, the donor was a healthy Caucasian. This clonotype appeared a few times. These records were also assigned to another study, of yellow fever vaccine responses in identical twins. This second study says: Twins' vaccine T cell response reportedly gave the appearance of partial convergence and partial personalization.

This chain uses TRBV18 with TRBJ2-1; unclear D gene. This TCR was sampled from a woman under 30 in good health. Sequencing was done on a sample of PBMCs. CDR3 protein: CASSPLVGNSYNEQFF. The CDR3 DNA follows: TGTGCCAGCTCACCACTAGTGGGAAACTCCTACAATGAGCAGTTCTTC.